The clone carrying this T cell receptor (beta chain) was detected only once. Its cognate antigen is unknown. This record belongs to a study of CD8+ T cells in alopecia areata. Study background: The investigators scored severity in treated patients by the percentage of affected scalp area.

Study-level findings and limits: Normal scalp had lower clonality than lesional scalp, with alopecia totalis/universalis lesions showing this most strongly.

In each case, RNA was isolated and then reverse transcribed into cDNA as the sequencing template. The method was immunoSEQ multiplex PCR; TCRdb's version includes in-frame clones alone and lacks a portion of them. The sample lists 200,000 or so clones; 55% to 75% were seen once. The treatment is: oral pan-JAK inhibitor, 5-10 mg twice daily. Both peripheral blood and punch biopsies of lesional scalp skin were obtained from patients who had alopecia areata. The CDR3 is 14 amino acids. V dropped 3 bases and J dropped 3 bases, with 12 bases sitting between them. Germline lookup yields CDR1 GTSNPN and CDR2 SVGIG (reference sequence).

The clonotype comes from a human donor with alopecia areata. The V call is TRBV30, the J call TRBJ1-5; D is perhaps TRBD1 (6 bases). The specimen was CD4+ T cells sorted from blood, collected at week 24, from a patient treated with tofacitinib. Here the CDR3 DNA reads TGTGCCTGGAGCCCTGGACAGATCAATCAGCCCCAGCATTTT. Translating gives CAWSPGQINQPQHF.